The next 5 T cell receptor beta chains were all read from a single sample in a study of human T cells and chemical hapten exposure. TCRdb fed the 5' RACE reads into MiXCR, producing one record per CDR3 protein. The sample has 75,000 or so distinct CDR3 sequences; around 15% are singletons. Whole blood that had not been fractionated was the source of extracted total RNA. The receptors derive from a female donor in good health.

V and J are TRBV5-1 and TRBJ2-3; D is possibly TRBD2 (6 bases). Germline V gives CDR1 SGHRS, CDR2 YFSETQ. Trimming removed 0 bases from V and 0 bases from J, with 20 bases in between. The CDR3 length is 19 residues. The CDR3: CASSLARTTSTYSTDTQYF. Here the CDR3 DNA reads TGCGCCAGCAGCTTGGCCCGAACCACTAGCACATATAGCACAGATACGCAGTATTTT.

V usage is TRBV5-4 and J usage is TRBJ2-1; D unclear. The V and J ends lost 4 bases and 9 bases respectively, with 8 bases between them. Germline CDR1 and CDR2: SGHNT and YYREEE (reference sequence). The CDR3 covers 11 residues. CDR3 coding DNA: TGTGCCAGCAGCCAGAGAGGTGAGCAGTTCTTC. Encoded protein: CASSQRGEQFF.

This clonotype showed up just a few times. V is TRBV5-6 and J is TRBJ2-7; 8 nucleotides agree with TRBD1. The CDR3 has 14 residues. Germline-derived CDR1 and CDR2 are SGHDT and YYEEEE. V lost 2 bases to trimming and J lost 5 bases; unmatched junction nucleotides: 6. CDR3 sequence (DNA): TGTGCCAGCAGCTTCCGGGACAGGACCCACGAGCAGTACTTC. Translating it yields CASSFRDRTHEQYF.

In its sample, this clonotype ranks as medium-sized (0.01 to 0.1%). This chain joins TRBV10-3 and TRBJ2-6, with 7 bases that match TRBD2. CDR1 is ENHRY, CDR2 SYGVKD, per germline. With 8 bases clipped from V and 0 bases from J, the junction kept 4 bases outside the gene matches. The CDR3 extends over 15 amino acids. This chain's CDR3 is CAIGWGGSGANVLTF. DNA for the CDR3: TGTGCCATCGGATGGGGGGGCTCTGGGGCCAACGTCCTGACTTTC.

The V call is TRBV7-9, the J call TRBJ1-2; tentatively, D is TRBD1 (5 bases). Germline loops: CDR1 SEHNR, CDR2 FQNEAQ (reference sequence). The V end was cut by 2 bases, the J end by 1 base, with 17 bases between. CDR3 length equals 17 residues. In DNA form, the CDR3 reads TGTGCCAGCAGCTTATCGGCGCAGGGCCCTCATAACTATGGCTACACCTTC. This sequence encodes CASSLSAQGPHNYGYTF.